The 11 T cell receptor beta chains given below trace back to one sample, sequenced in a study of post-analysis software for immune sequencing data. Study observations and caveats: Roughly 5 TRBV segments, TRBV5-6, TRBV5-1 and TRBV20-1 among them, were found more frequent in patients than controls.

Their cognate antigens are unknown. Unique molecular identifiers were carried by the TCR beta cDNA libraries. TCRdb independently ran MiXCR on the PCR reads; one entry per CDR3 protein. The sample yields approximately 770,000 distinct CDR3 sequences, around 42% seen once. The source material was blood. The receptors derive from a girl aged 5-17 years with multiple sclerosis.

The chain uses TRBV6-5 and TRBJ2-3, with TRBD2 matching 8 bases. V lost 2 bases and J lost 4; bases outside the gene matches: 8. CDR3 size: 16 residues. Germline CDR1 and CDR2: MNHEY and SVGAGI. This chain's CDR3 is CASSYRGGRPADTQYF. The DNA for the CDR3 is TGTGCCAGCAGTTACAGGGGCGGGAGGCCGGCAGATACGCAGTATTTT.

The chain recombines TRBV7-2 with TRBJ2-5; 7 nucleotides match TRBD1. V gave up 3 bases and J gave up 2 bases; unmatched junction bases: 6. The CDR3 length is 15 residues. Per the germline V gene, CDR1 is SGHTA and CDR2 is FQGNSA. The CDR3 loop is CASSLTGPTQETQYF. Written as DNA, the CDR3 is TGTGCCAGCAGCTTGACAGGGCCGACTCAAGAGACCCAGTACTTC.

The genes are TRBV7-9 and TRBJ2-1; TRBD2 aligns across 8 bases. The assigned J gene may be wrong: the sequence end matches TRBJ2-7 better. CDR1 SEHNR and CDR2 FQNEAQ come from the germline V gene (reference sequence). The CDR3 runs to 17 residues. The CDR3 is CASSLRSGITSYNEQYF. The CDR3 DNA sequence: TGTGCCAGCAGCTTACGTAGCGGGATAACCTCCTACAATGAGCAGTACTTC.

This clonotype was picked up one time. This chain joins TRBV28 and TRBJ2-5; D possibly matches TRBD1 or TRBD2 (5 bases each). V was clipped by 0 bases and J by 5 bases, with 13 bases between them. The CDR3 extends over 15 amino acids. Germline V lookup: CDR1 MDHEN, CDR2 SYDVKM. Here the CDR3 reads CASSLWGTLGETQYF. DNA of the CDR3: TGTGCCAGCAGTTTATGGGGGACCTTGGGGGAGACCCAGTACTTC.

The CDR3 sequence is CASSLWKGTYEQYF. The CDR3 DNA reads as TGCGCCAGCAGCTTGTGGAAGGGAACCTACGAGCAGTACTTC. The chain is built from TRBV5-1 and TRBJ2-7; D gene unclear. From germline, CDR1 is SGHRS and CDR2 YFSETQ. The CDR3 is 14 amino acids. Trimming cost V 1 base and J 2 bases, with 10 bases left between them.

This clonotype was observed a few times. The chain uses TRBV12-3 or TRBV12-4 and TRBJ2-4; 9 positions agree with TRBD1. The CDR3 contains 14 residues. The V and J ends lost 4 bases and 7 bases, in that order; junction bases with no gene match: 5. Here the CDR3 reads CASSSTDRGNIQYF. The DNA for the CDR3 is TGTGCCAGCAGTTCAACTGACAGGGGGAACATTCAGTACTTC.

This sequence joins TRBV5-5 and TRBJ2-7; a weak D match, TRBD1 (6 bases). Looked up from germline, CDR1 is SGHKS and CDR2 is YYEKEE (reference sequence). With 2 bases removed from V and 7 bases from J, the gap between germline ends came to 16 bases. This CDR3 has 14 amino acids. CDR3 sequence: CASSLVGGPNEQYF. In DNA form, the CDR3 reads TGTGCCAGCAGCTTAGTTGGGGGCCCCAATGAGCAGTACTTC.

The rearrangement uses TRBV20-1 and TRBJ2-7; the D gene is possibly TRBD2 (6 bases). This CDR3 is built from 15 residues. CDR1 DFQATT and CDR2 SNEGSKA come from the germline V gene (reference sequence). V shed 0 bases and J shed 2 bases, with 14 bases lying between them. The CDR3 protein is CSARDRAGRPYEQYF. As DNA, the CDR3 is TGCAGTGCTAGAGATAGGGCAGGGAGGCCCTACGAGCAGTACTTC.

This clonotype was observed many times. The CDR3 DNA reads as TGTGCCAGCAGCCAAGTTATAGCGGGAGGTCCCACAGATACGCAGTATTTT. Translated: CASSQVIAGGPTDTQYF. The rearrangement links TRBV4-2 to TRBJ2-3; TRBD2 aligns across 10 bases. Germline CDR1 is LGHNA and CDR2 is YNFKEQ. Trimming removed 1 base from V and 2 bases from J; junction bases left unmatched: 6. This CDR3 is built from 17 residues.

V gene TRBV5-1 combines with J gene TRBJ2-7; 7 nucleotides match TRBD2. CDR1 SGHRS and CDR2 YFSETQ come from the germline V gene. Trimming removed 4 bases from V and 0 bases from J; junction bases left unmatched: 7. The CDR3 length is 15 residues. CDR3 residues: CASSAGSGASYEQYF. The CDR3, as DNA: TGCGCCAGCAGCGCGGGGAGCGGGGCCTCCTACGAGCAGTACTTC.

The rearrangement uses TRBV12-3 or TRBV12-4 and TRBJ1-2; unclear D gene. Trimming shortened V by 2 bases and J by 0 bases, and 10 bases separated the two germline ends. CDR3 length: 15 residues. The CDR3 DNA sequence: TGTGCCAGCAGTTTAATGGGAAAGGCTAACTATGGCTACACCTTC. Translated: CASSLMGKANYGYTF.